Listed here are 21 T cell receptor beta chains from one sample, sequenced in a study of metastatic and nonmetastatic thyroid tumors. Prior to thyroid surgery, none of the patients had received any treatment. TCRdb re-called the PCR reads through MiXCR. This sample has approximately 38,000 clones, with about 30% found just once. The sequenced material came from tumor tissue. The origin of the receptors is a female donor with papillary thyroid cancer or a benign thyroid nodule (not recorded which). Some clones in this sample may be carry-over from other donors' samples.

The chain joins TRBV11-1 to TRBJ2-2; TRBD2 aligns across 8 bases. V was clipped by 7 bases and J by 2 bases; unmatched bases: 12. This CDR3 is built from 17 residues. CDR1 is SGHAT and CDR2 is FQDESV in the germline V gene (reference sequence). This chain's CDR3 is CASTPMAVAGNTGELFF. For the CDR3, the DNA is TGTGCCAGCACCCCTATGGCGGTAGCGGGAAACACCGGGGAGCTGTTTTTT.

In this sample, this clone turned up a few times. The chain couples TRBV9 to TRBJ1-2; a possible D gene is TRBD1 (5 bases). CDR3 length equals 13 residues. Per the germline V gene, CDR1 is SGDLS and CDR2 is YYNGEE. V lost 0 bases to trimming and J lost 4 bases, with 7 bases between them. The CDR3 spells CASSVDGGYGYTF. The CDR3 DNA is TGTGCCAGCAGCGTAGACGGGGGCTATGGCTACACCTTC. The entire variable domain, with the rest obtained from reference TRBV9 and TRBJ1-2, is as follows: DSGVTQTPKHLITATGQRVTLRCSPRSGDLSVYWYQQSLDQGLQFLIQYYNGEERAKGNILERFSAQQFPDLHSELNLSSLELGDSALYFCASSVDGGYGYTFGSGTRLTVV.

This clone was recorded at least ten times. Other DNA sequences in this sample translate to the same CDR3. V gene TRBV6-1 combines with J gene TRBJ1-6, with D possibly being TRBD1 (5 bases). CDR1 is MNHNS and CDR2 is SASEGT in the germline V gene. The CDR3 is 14 amino acids. The V gene lost 4 bases and the J gene lost 2 bases, with 6 bases spanning the gap. The CDR3 DNA follows: TGTGCCAGCAGTGCAGGGCCCTATAATTCACCCCTCCACTTT. This encodes CASSAGPYNSPLHF.

V usage is TRBV30 and J usage is TRBJ2-3, with 10 bases fitting TRBD2. Per germline, CDR1 GTSNPN and CDR2 SVGIG (reference sequence). The length of the CDR3 is 16 residues. The J segment lost 5 bases and the V segment lost 2 bases, leaving 10 bases of the junction unmatched. The CDR3 bases are TGTGCCTGGAGTTTCGGGACTAGCGTAAAAGGAGATACGCAGTATTTT. This translates into CAWSFGTSVKGDTQYF. Full variable domain (rest looked up from reference TRBV30 and TRBJ2-3): SQTIHQWPATLVQPVGSPLSLECTVEGTSNPNLYWYRQAAGRGLQLLFYSVGIGQISSEVPQNLSASRPQDRQFILSSKKLLLSDSGFYLCAWSFGTSVKGDTQYFGPGTRLTVL.

This clone has just one count. This chain joins TRBV7-2 and TRBJ2-1, with 9 bases fitting TRBD1. Germline V lookup: CDR1 SGHTA, CDR2 FQGNSA. V dropped 6 bases and J dropped 0; count of bases not matched to a gene: 15. The CDR3 is 19 amino acids. CDR3 in amino acids: CASSRDRATAFTSYNEQFF. As DNA, the CDR3 is TGTGCCAGCAGTAGGGACAGGGCAACTGCTTTTACCTCCTACAATGAGCAGTTCTTC.

This clone appeared a few times. The chain carries TRBV7-3 and TRBJ2-1; D unclear. The CDR3 runs to 12 residues. Germline V gene lookup returns CDR1 SGHTA and CDR2 FQGTGA. V gave up 10 bases and J gave up 0 bases, with 7 bases separating them. CDR3 region: CANRSSYNEQFF. The CDR3 region has the DNA TGTGCCAATAGGAGCTCCTACAATGAGCAGTTCTTC.

The chain joins TRBV6-2 or TRBV6-3 to TRBJ2-1, with no clear D. Germline V gene lookup returns CDR1 MNHEY and CDR2 SVGEGT. The CDR3 consists of 13 residues. Trimming removed 2 bases at V and 9 bases at J, with 11 bases between. The CDR3 protein is CASSYQRDLEQFF. The DNA of the CDR3 is TGTGCCAGCAGTTACCAGCGAGACCTTGAGCAGTTCTTC.

About this clone: The junction departs from the called germline gene at one end, perhaps through a read error. This chain uses TRBV18 with TRBJ2-3; the D gene is possibly TRBD2 (6 bases). The CDR3 runs to 16 residues. In germline, CDR1 is KGHSH, CDR2 LQKENI. The CDR3 bases are TGTGCCAGCTCACCAACTAGCATCTCTAGCACAGATGCGCAGTATTTT. This gives the protein CASSPTSISSTDAQYF. The full variable domain, completed using reference TRBV18 and TRBJ2-3, is NAGVMQNPRHLVRRRGQEARLRCSPMKGHSHVYWYRQLPEEGLKFMVYLQKENIIDESGMPKERFSAEFPKEGPSILRIQQVVRGDSAAYFCASSPTSISSTDAQYFGPGTRLTVL.

The chain links TRBV6-1 to TRBJ1-2, with 7 nucleotides matching TRBD1. Germline V gives CDR1 MNHNS, CDR2 SASEGT. J gave up 7 bases and V 5 bases, and 10 bases lay outside the gene matches. CDR3 length: 14 residues. CDR3 nucleotides: TGTGCCAGCAGTCCCGGACAGGCCTGGGCTGGCTACACCTTC. Translating it yields CASSPGQAWAGYTF.

The chain is built from TRBV6-1 and TRBJ1-1; D is unresolved. Trimming took off 3 bases at V and 7 bases at J, with 6 bases between the two ends. The CDR3 loop spans 11 amino acids. Germline V lookup: CDR1 MNHNS, CDR2 SASEGT. The CDR3, as DNA: TGTGCCAGCAGTGACTGGTATGAAGCTTTCTTT. It codes for CASSDWYEAFF.

This clone has a handful of counts. The rearrangement joins TRBV19 to TRBJ2-3, with TRBD1 matching 8 bases. Germline V CDR1 and CDR2: LNHDA, SQIVND (reference sequence). The CDR3 length is 14 residues. The V gene end was trimmed by 4 bases and the J gene end by 1 base; junction bases not matched to a gene: 1. The CDR3 sequence is CASSTGQGTDTQYF. In nucleotides, the CDR3 is TGTGCCAGTAGTACGGGACAGGGCACAGATACGCAGTATTTT.

CDR3 in amino acids: CSARAPRGANYGYTF. DNA of the CDR3: TGCAGTGCTAGAGCCCCGAGGGGGGCGAACTATGGCTACACCTTC. The gene calls are TRBV20-1 and TRBJ1-2, with D perhaps matching TRBD1 (6 bases). Trimming took off 1 base at V and 2 bases at J, with 14 bases between the two ends. The CDR3 sequence is 15 residues long. Germline values: CDR1 DFQATT, CDR2 SNEGSKA (reference sequence).

This clone was seen a handful of times. An end of the junction differs from the germline gene, which may be a read error. The same CDR3 is also encoded by other DNA sequences in this sample. For the CDR3, the DNA is TGCGCCAGCAGACGAACAGGGAGCGGCACTGAAGCTTTCTTT. Amino acids: CASRRTGSGTEAFF. This chain connects TRBV12-3 or TRBV12-4 to TRBJ1-1; TRBD1 might be the D (6 bases). The CDR3 is made up of 14 amino acids.

The rearrangement uses TRBV7-2 and TRBJ1-1; 8 bases agree with TRBD1. Losses at the gene ends were 1 base for V and 5 bases for J; bases not matched to a gene: 3. There are 14 residues in the CDR3. Germline CDR1 and CDR2: SGHTA and FQGNSA. The chain's CDR3 is CASSLGTGTTEAFF. The CDR3 DNA follows: TGTGCCAGCAGCTTAGGGACAGGGACGACTGAAGCTTTCTTT.

The chain combines TRBV20-1 with TRBJ2-2; the D is unclear. V was trimmed by 5 bases and J by 5 bases, leaving 18 bases between them. CDR1 and CDR2 from the germline V gene are DFQATT and SNEGSKA (reference sequence). This CDR3 has 15 amino acids. The CDR3 nucleotides are TGCAGTGCTTTCCCCCGAGACTTTCGGACCGGGGAGCTGTTTTTT. Protein sequence: CSAFPRDFRTGELFF.

The V gene is TRBV3-1, the J gene TRBJ2-1, with TRBD2 matching 7 bases. The CDR3 sequence is 16 residues long. J lost 3 bases, V lost 2 bases, and 7 bases had no gene match. Germline-derived CDR1 and CDR2 are LGHDT and YNNKEL (reference sequence). The CDR3: CASSQTSGNLYNEQFF. In DNA form, the CDR3 reads TGTGCCAGCAGCCAAACCAGCGGGAATCTCTACAATGAGCAGTTCTTC.

This clone was picked up many times. The CDR3 bases are TGTGCCAGCAGGGCCGGGACAGGGGTCTACGAGCAGTACTTC. This sequence encodes CASRAGTGVYEQYF. V gene TRBV28 combines with J gene TRBJ2-7, with TRBD1 matching over 10 bases. The CDR3 consists of 14 residues. Trimming cost V 6 bases and J 3 bases; bases outside gene matches: 5. Per germline, CDR1 MDHEN and CDR2 SYDVKM.

By share of the sample, this clone is large. Here the CDR3 reads CASSLQGETNTGELFF. The CDR3 nucleotides are TGTGCCAGCAGCTTACAGGGGGAGACGAACACCGGGGAGCTGTTTTTT. The V and J genes are TRBV9 and TRBJ2-2; 8 nucleotides match TRBD1. In germline, CDR1 is SGDLS, CDR2 YYNGEE. CDR3 size: 16 residues. V shed 4 bases, J shed 0 bases, and the junction held 5 bases outside the gene matches.

Within the sample, this clone is large. This rearrangement joins TRBV27 to TRBJ2-2, with unresolved D. The CDR3 totals 15 residues. With 9 bases removed from V and 0 bases from J, the gap between germline ends came to 14 bases. Looked up from germline, CDR1 is MNHEY and CDR2 is SMNVEV (reference sequence). CDR3 DNA: TGTGCCAGTGGGTCCCGGGCCGCGAACACCGGGGAGCTGTTTTTT. Translation: CASGSRAANTGELFF.

The gene calls are TRBV5-1 and TRBJ2-5, with D uncertain. The CDR3 runs 14 residues. CDR1 and CDR2 (germline): SGHRS, YFSETQ. The V end lost 0 bases, the J end lost 4 bases, and 10 bases lay between the germline ends. This chain's CDR3 is CASSLEMLPETQYF. In DNA, the CDR3 is TGCGCCAGCAGCTTGGAGATGCTCCCAGAGACCCAGTACTTC.

This clone was seen a handful of times. The chain employs TRBV20-1 and TRBJ1-1; D remains unclear. The germline V and J ends were trimmed by 3 bases and 1 base, with 15 bases remaining between them. Germline V gene data show CDR1 as DFQATT and CDR2 as SNEGSKA (reference sequence). This CDR3 spans 15 amino acids. As DNA, the CDR3 is TGCAGTGCTAGGGGTCTTGGGGTGGGGAACACTGAAGCTTTCTTT. This sequence encodes CSARGLGVGNTEAFF.